The 3 T cell receptor beta chains given below trace back to one sample, sequenced in a study of T-cell memory formation after mild COVID-19. MiXCR, run by TCRdb on the 5' RACE reads, gives a single entry per CDR3 protein. The profile covers roughly 610,000 distinct CDR3 sequences, with approximately 15% appearing a single time and about 8.1% taken by the ten largest. Sequencing input: PBMCs or a T cell subset sorted from them (not recorded which). These receptors were taken from an adult woman who had mild COVID-19 (a few samples of this study predate the infection). Cell type and time point are not known.

This chain joins TRBV7-8 and TRBJ2-2; D is unclear. The ends were cut back, 3 bases at V and 0 bases at J, with 11 bases in the middle. CDR1 and CDR2 (germline): SGHVS, FQNEAQ. The length of the CDR3 is 16 residues. The CDR3 nucleotides are TGTGCCAGCAGCTTGGAGTGGGTCACGAACACCGGGGAGCTGTTTTTT. Protein sequence: CASSLEWVTNTGELFF.

The gene calls are TRBV27 and TRBJ1-6; D perhaps matches TRBD1 (6 bases). With 6 bases removed from V and 6 bases from J, the gap between germline ends came to 18 bases. From germline, CDR1 is MNHEY and CDR2 SMNVEV (reference sequence). The CDR3 totals 16 residues. CDR3 region: CASSDPGRTANSPLHF. In nucleotides, the CDR3 is TGTGCCAGCAGCGACCCGGGCCGGACAGCTAATTCACCCCTCCACTTT.

The V gene is TRBV9, the J gene TRBJ1-5; tentatively, D is TRBD1 (5 bases). CDR3 size: 17 residues. Germline V gives CDR1 SGDLS, CDR2 YYNGEE. V dropped 0 bases and J dropped 0 bases, with 13 bases sitting between them. The CDR3 sequence is CASSVGGDAHSNQPQHF. DNA for the CDR3: TGTGCCAGCAGCGTAGGGGGGGACGCCCATAGCAATCAGCCCCAGCATTTT.